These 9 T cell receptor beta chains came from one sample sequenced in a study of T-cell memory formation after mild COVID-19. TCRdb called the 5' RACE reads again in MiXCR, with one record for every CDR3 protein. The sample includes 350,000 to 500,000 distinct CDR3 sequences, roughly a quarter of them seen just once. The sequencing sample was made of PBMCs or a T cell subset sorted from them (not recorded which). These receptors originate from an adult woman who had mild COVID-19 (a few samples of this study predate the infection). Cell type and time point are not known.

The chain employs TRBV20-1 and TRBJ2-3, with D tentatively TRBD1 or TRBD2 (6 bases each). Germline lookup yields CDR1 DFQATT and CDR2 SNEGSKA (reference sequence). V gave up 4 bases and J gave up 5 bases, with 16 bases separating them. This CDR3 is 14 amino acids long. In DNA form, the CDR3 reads TGCAGTGCTAAGGAGGGGGGCCGGGGAGATACGCAGTATTTT. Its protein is CSAKEGGRGDTQYF.

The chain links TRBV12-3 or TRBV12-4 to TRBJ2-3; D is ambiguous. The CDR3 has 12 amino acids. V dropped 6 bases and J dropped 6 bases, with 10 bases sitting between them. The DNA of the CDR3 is TGTGCCAGCAGCCCCGCTGTGGATACGCAGTATTTT. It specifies CASSPAVDTQYF.

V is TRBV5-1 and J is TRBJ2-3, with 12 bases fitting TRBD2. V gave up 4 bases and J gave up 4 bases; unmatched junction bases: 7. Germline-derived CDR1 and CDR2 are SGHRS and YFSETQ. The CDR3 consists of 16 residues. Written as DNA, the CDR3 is TGCGCCAGCAGCGAGGGAAGACTAGCGGGAGCAGATACGCAGTATTTT. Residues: CASSEGRLAGADTQYF.

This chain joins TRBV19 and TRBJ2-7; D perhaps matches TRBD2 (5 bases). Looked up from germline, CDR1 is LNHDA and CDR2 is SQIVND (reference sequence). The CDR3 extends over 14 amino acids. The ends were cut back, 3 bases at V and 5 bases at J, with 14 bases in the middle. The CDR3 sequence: CASSMNRERDEQYF. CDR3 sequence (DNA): TGTGCCAGTAGTATGAATCGGGAACGGGACGAGCAGTACTTC.

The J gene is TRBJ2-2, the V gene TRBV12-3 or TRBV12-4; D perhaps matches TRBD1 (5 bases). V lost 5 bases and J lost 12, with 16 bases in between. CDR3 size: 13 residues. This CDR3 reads CASSLSDRKKLFF. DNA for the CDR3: TGTGCCAGCAGTCTGTCCGACAGAAAAAAGCTGTTTTTT.

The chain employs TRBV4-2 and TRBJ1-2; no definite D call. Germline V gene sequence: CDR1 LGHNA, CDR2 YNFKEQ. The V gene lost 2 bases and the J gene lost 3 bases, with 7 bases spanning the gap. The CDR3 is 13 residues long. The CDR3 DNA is TGTGCCAGCAGCCAAATATTCGACTATGGCTACACCTTC. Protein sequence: CASSQIFDYGYTF.

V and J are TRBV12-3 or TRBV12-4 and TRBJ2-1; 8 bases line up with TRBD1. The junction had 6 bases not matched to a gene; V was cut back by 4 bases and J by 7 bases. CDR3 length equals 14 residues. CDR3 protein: CASSWVRGLNEQFF. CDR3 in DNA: TGTGCCAGCAGTTGGGTCAGGGGGCTGAATGAGCAGTTCTTC.

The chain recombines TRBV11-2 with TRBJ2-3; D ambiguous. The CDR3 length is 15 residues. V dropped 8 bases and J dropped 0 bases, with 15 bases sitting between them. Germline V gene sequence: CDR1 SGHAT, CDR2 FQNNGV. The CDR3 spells CASSPIADSTDTQYF. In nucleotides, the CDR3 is TGTGCCAGCTCTCCAATAGCAGATAGCACAGATACGCAGTATTTT.

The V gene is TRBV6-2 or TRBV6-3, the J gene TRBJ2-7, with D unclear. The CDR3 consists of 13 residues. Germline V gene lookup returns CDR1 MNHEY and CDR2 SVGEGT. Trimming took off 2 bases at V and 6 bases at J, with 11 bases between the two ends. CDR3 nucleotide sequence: TGTGCCAGCAGTTACCCCGCCGTGAGCGAGCAGTACTTC. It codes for CASSYPAVSEQYF.